This T cell receptor (beta chain) was identified during a study of Graves' ophthalmopathy and Graves' hyperthyroidism. RNA transcripts provided the template for amplifying TCR beta CDR3 regions. Second-round multiplex PCR came after first-round RT-PCR with HTBI primers. TCRdb reprocessed the multiplex PCR reads via MiXCR and lists one record per CDR3 protein. The sample consists of 200,000 to 250,000 distinct CDR3 sequences, 20% to 25% of them appearing once. Notes on the study in general: Most thyroid clonotypes with frequency above 0.001 were detected in blood too. For separating ophthalmopathy from stable hyperthyroidism, a 13-signature model gave 85% to 90% sensitivity and around 80% specificity.

As to this clonotype: Antigen specificity is unknown. A much larger clone lies a single base off, so this may be a read error.

Ophthalmopathy was moderately-to-severely active, CAS at least 3, NOSPECS at least 4, lasting under 3 months. PBMCs were isolated from an approximately 10 ml sample of fresh peripheral blood. This sequence originates from a woman between 50 and 59 years old with Graves' ophthalmopathy. Material for sequencing was peripheral blood.

In DNA form, the CDR3 reads TGTGTCAGCAGCTTACGTGGGACAGGGATAAGCGAGCAGTACTTC. Protein product: CVSSLRGTGISEQYF. This chain joins TRBV11-3 and TRBJ2-7; 9 bases fit TRBD1. The CDR3 totals 15 residues. In germline, CDR1 is SGHNT, CDR2 YENEEA. Full variable domain (missing parts from reference TRBV11-3 and TRBJ2-7): EAGVVQSPRYKIIEKKQPVAFWCNPISGHNTLYWYLQNLGQGPELLIRYENEEAVDDSQLPKDRFSAERLKGVDSTLKIQPAELGDSAVYLCVSSLRGTGISEQYFGPGTRLTVT.